This TCR beta chain was recorded in a study of T cell responses to AZD1222 COVID-19 vaccine. Study conclusions and caveats: Clonal diversity was possibly underestimated, and the donors were mostly white British, with more females.

Produced via immunoSEQ multiplex PCR; TCRdb's table is partial and in-frame only. The sample has tens of thousands of clones; roughly 87% are singletons. V was cut by 2 bases and J by 4 bases, with 10 bases left in between. The length of the CDR3 is 14 residues. Per germline, CDR1 MNHNS and CDR2 SASEGT. Concerning this clone itself: Its specificity is unknown.

This TCR was recovered from an adult in good health. Sample: peripheral blood, taken on day 0 of AZD1222 vaccination. The genes are TRBV6-1 and TRBJ2-3; D is ambiguous. CDR3 sequence: CASSEPGFSDTQYF. As DNA, the CDR3 is TGTGCCAGCAGTGAACCCGGCTTCTCAGATACGCAGTATTTT.